The sequence of this T cell receptor beta chain was determined in a study of CD8 T cells in ankylosing spondylitis. Findings and caveats of the study: Disease-linked clones had a CD8+ phenotype and relatively low frequency in peripheral blood. Enrichment of disease-linked clones was reportedly significant in matched ankylosing spondylitis synovial fluid. A motif in TCR beta, a set of under ten highly homologous variants, appeared characteristic of ankylosing spondylitis blood.

Quantitative 5'-RACE was performed with molecular barcodes, and it yielded the TCR beta libraries. One entry per CDR3 protein results from TCRdb running MiXCR on the 5' RACE reads. The sample yields more than 600,000 distinct CDR3 sequences, around 20% seen once. This clonotype occurred a few times. Its target is unknown. V shed 6 bases and J shed 7 bases, with 20 bases lying between them. This CDR3 has 15 residues. This TCR came from a male donor with ankylosing spondylitis. Sequencing was carried out using blood, either unsorted or a sorted T cell fraction (not recorded which). This sequence joins TRBV12-3 or TRBV12-4 and TRBJ2-3, with D maybe TRBD2 (6 bases). The CDR3 DNA sequence: TGTGCCAGCAGCCCCCCTAGCGAACCGCTATATACGCAGTATTTT. This gives the protein CASSPPSEPLYTQYF.